Shown below are 23 T cell receptor beta chains from a single sample sequenced in a study of T cell changes during pregnancy in multiple sclerosis. Some clones are missing from TCRdb's copy, which holds only in-frame ones; the method was immunoSEQ multiplex PCR. The data show over 55,000 clones, 80% to 95% seen once. The input for sequencing was peripheral blood, taken in the first trimester of pregnancy. Source of these receptors: a female donor with multiple sclerosis, enrolled in a pregnancy study.

The chain recombines TRBV7-2 with TRBJ1-5; no definite D call. The CDR3 covers 17 residues. The germline V and J ends were trimmed by 3 bases and 0 bases, with 15 bases remaining between them. From germline, CDR1 is SGHTA and CDR2 FQGNSA. CDR3 DNA: TGTGCCAGCAGCTTGCGAGGTACGCGAACTAGCAATCAGCCCCAGCATTTT. Amino acid sequence: CASSLRGTRTSNQPQHF.

The chain has TRBV9 and TRBJ2-7, with 8 bases that match TRBD1. Germline-derived CDR1 and CDR2 are SGDLS and YYNGEE. The CDR3 has 14 residues. V lost 6 bases and J lost 2; bases outside the gene matches: 7. In DNA, the CDR3 is TGTGCCAGCAATCCGGGACAGGCAACCTACGAGCAGTACTTC. It codes for CASNPGQATYEQYF.

The J gene is TRBJ1-2, the V gene TRBV6-5; D uncertain. The CDR3 is made up of 16 amino acids. Trimming cost V 3 bases and J 5 bases, with 19 bases left between them. Germline lookup yields CDR1 MNHEY and CDR2 SVGAGI. The chain's CDR3 is CASSYRPKLGRYGYTF. CDR3 coding DNA: TGTGCCAGCAGTTATAGGCCGAAGCTGGGGAGGTATGGCTACACCTTC.

This chain links TRBV5-1 with TRBJ2-1, with 12 bases matching TRBD2. The CDR3 loop spans 16 amino acids. V was clipped by 6 bases and J by 8 bases; unmatched bases: 12. CDR1 and CDR2 from the germline V gene are SGHRS and YFSETQ. CDR3 protein: CASTLDLAGGNDEQFF. CDR3 DNA sequence: TGCGCCAGCACGCTAGATCTAGCGGGAGGGAACGATGAGCAGTTCTTC.

The CDR3 DNA reads as TGTGCCAGTAGCACCATCGGTGGGGCGAACCAGCCCCAGCATTTT. This encodes CASSTIGGANQPQHF. The chain recombines TRBV19 with TRBJ1-5, with D possibly matching TRBD1 (5 bases). The germline V gene has CDR1 LNHDA and CDR2 SQIVND (reference sequence). V was clipped by 6 bases and J by 7 bases, with 19 bases between them. CDR3 size: 15 residues.

Comment on this clone: The DNA is omitted, as the CDR3 cannot be located on it reliably, and the CDR3 follows TCRdb's listing. V is TRBV27 and J is TRBJ2-7; TRBD1, the table's D call, was not compared with the DNA. The CDR3 has 13 residues if both end residues are counted. Looked up from germline, CDR1 is MNHEY and CDR2 is SMNVEV (reference sequence). This CDR3 is CASSFLAGSEQYF.

The chain combines TRBV5-4 with TRBJ2-2, with D possibly matching TRBD1 (7 bases). The germline CDR1 and CDR2 sequences are SGHNT and YYREEE (reference sequence). The CDR3 covers 15 residues. Trimming shortened V by 4 bases and J by 0 bases, and 10 bases separated the two germline ends. CDR3 region: CASSGGTANTGELFF. CDR3 DNA sequence: TGTGCCAGCAGCGGGGGGACAGCGAACACCGGGGAGCTGTTTTTT.

The table lists this clone with a count of one. Other DNA variants within this sample encode the same CDR3. The chain joins TRBV7-2 to TRBJ1-5; 8 bases map to TRBD1. CDR1 and CDR2 (germline): SGHTA, FQGNSA. CDR3 size: 14 residues. With 6 bases clipped from V and 2 bases from J, the junction kept 3 bases outside the gene matches. In DNA form, the CDR3 reads TGTGCCAGCAGTCCGACAGGGGGCAATCAGCCCCAGCATTTT. It is translated as CASSPTGGNQPQHF.

In this sample, this clone turned up a few times. This rearrangement joins TRBV13 to TRBJ2-5; 8 bases map to TRBD1. This CDR3 spans 13 amino acids. J lost 2 bases, V lost 5 bases, and 1 base had no gene match. Germline assignment: CDR1 PRHDT and CDR2 FYEKMQ (reference sequence). The CDR3, as DNA: TGTGCCAGCAGCCACAGGGGGCAAGAGACCCAGTACTTC. Residues: CASSHRGQETQYF.

This clone appeared once. The chain links TRBV28 to TRBJ2-3; possibly TRBD2 for D (5 bases). Germline V gives CDR1 MDHEN, CDR2 SYDVKM. The CDR3 is made up of 15 amino acids. Trimming cost V 6 bases and J 3 bases, with 16 bases left between them. CDR3 nucleotides: TGTGCCAGCAGCATAAGCCTAGCCCGTACAGATACGCAGTATTTT. Its protein product is CASSISLARTDTQYF.

The chain is built from TRBV7-9 and TRBJ2-2; perhaps TRBD2 as D (6 bases). Germline CDR1 reads SEHNR; CDR2 reads FQNEAQ (reference sequence). The CDR3 contains 16 residues. V was trimmed by 3 bases and J by 1 base, leaving 12 bases between them. The CDR3 DNA follows: TGTGCCAGCAGCTTTTCGCTAGCGAAGAACACCGGGGAGCTGTTTTTT. Residues: CASSFSLAKNTGELFF.

V and J are TRBV5-1 and TRBJ1-6; 11 bases fit TRBD1. Per the germline V gene, CDR1 is SGHRS and CDR2 is YFSETQ. The CDR3 length is 14 residues. After removal of 4 bases from V and 8 bases from J, the junction contained 2 bases not matched to a gene. The CDR3 region has the DNA TGCGCCAGCAGCCGGGGACAGGGGGATTCACCCCTCCACTTT. Translation gives CASSRGQGDSPLHF.

The chain is built from TRBV4-2 and TRBJ2-5; 7 bases map to TRBD1. V dropped 2 bases and J dropped 2; count of bases not matched to a gene: 8. Germline values: CDR1 LGHNA, CDR2 YNFKEQ. The CDR3 contains 16 residues. CDR3 coding DNA: TGTGCCAGCAGCCAAAATCGCGCAGGGGGACAAGAGACCCAGTACTTC. This translates into CASSQNRAGGQETQYF.

The CDR3 loop is CASSSPGRENQYF. Here the CDR3 DNA reads TGTGCCAGCAGCTCGCCCGGGCGGGAAAACCAGTACTTC. The chain has TRBV5-6 and TRBJ2-5; tentative D call: TRBD2 (6 bases). Trimming shortened V by 3 bases and J by 10 bases, and 16 bases separated the two germline ends. Germline V gives CDR1 SGHDT, CDR2 YYEEEE. The CDR3 totals 13 residues. Full variable domain (rest looked up from reference TRBV5-6 and TRBJ2-5): DAGVTQSPTHLIKTRGQQVTLRCSPKSGHDTVSWYQQALGQGPQFIFQYYEEEERQRGNFPDRFSGHQFPNYSSELNVNALLLGDSALYLCASSSPGRENQYFGPGTRLLVL.

The genes are TRBV6-5 and TRBJ2-4, with TRBD2 matching over 10 bases. Unmatched junction bases numbered 5, after V lost 0 bases and J lost 12 bases. The CDR3 has 14 amino acids. The germline CDR1 and CDR2 sequences are MNHEY and SVGAGI. The CDR3 DNA reads TGTGCCAGCAGTTACTCGGCTAGCGGGAGCCCTCAGTACTTC. Residues: CASSYSASGSPQYF.

The V call is TRBV4-3, the J call TRBJ1-1, with D possibly matching TRBD1 (5 bases). Per germline, CDR1 LGHNA and CDR2 YSLEER. V was pared by 0 bases and J by 2 bases, with 13 bases between. There are 16 residues in the CDR3. The CDR3 here is CASSQDSGGFNTEAFF. As DNA, the CDR3 is TGCGCCAGCAGCCAAGATTCCGGGGGTTTTAACACTGAAGCTTTCTTT.

This clone was seen a single time. V and J are TRBV18 and TRBJ2-5, with TRBD1 matching 8 bases. This CDR3 has 14 amino acids. The V and J ends lost 4 bases and 5 bases, in that order; junction bases with no gene match: 6. Germline V CDR1 and CDR2: KGHSH, LQKENI. The CDR3 DNA sequence: TGTGCCAGCTCACGCAACAGGGGGGAGGAGACCCAGTACTTC. Translation: CASSRNRGEETQYF.

The chain employs TRBV5-1 and TRBJ2-7, with 11 positions matching TRBD2. CDR3 length: 15 amino acids. Germline CDR1 and CDR2: SGHRS and YFSETQ. The V segment lost 4 bases and the J segment 0 bases; nucleotides outside the gene matches: 3. CDR3 sequence: CASSSTSGSSYEQYF. Here the CDR3 DNA reads TGCGCCAGCAGCAGTACTAGCGGGAGCTCCTACGAGCAGTACTTC. The full variable domain, rest sourced from reference TRBV5-1 and TRBJ2-7, is KAGVTQTPRYLIKTRGQQVTLSCSPISGHRSVSWYQQTPGQGLQFLFEYFSETQRNKGNFPGRFSGRQFSNSRSEMNVSTLELGDSALYLCASSSTSGSSYEQYFGPGTRLTVT.

CDR3 residues: CASSVGLAGVTEQFF. DNA of the CDR3: TGTGCCAGCAGCGTCGGACTAGCGGGGGTCACTGAGCAGTTCTTC. This sequence joins TRBV9 and TRBJ2-1; 13 positions agree with TRBD2. CDR1 SGDLS and CDR2 YYNGEE come from the germline V gene. The CDR3 sequence is 15 residues long. J gave up 9 bases and V 2 bases, and 5 bases lay outside the gene matches.

This chain joins TRBV6-5 and TRBJ2-3; D is ambiguous. This CDR3 is built from 14 residues. V lost 2 bases, J lost 4 bases, and 10 bases lay in between. Germline V lookup: CDR1 MNHEY, CDR2 SVGAGI. Written as DNA, the CDR3 is TGTGCCAGCAGTTACACCGAAGCCCCAGATACGCAGTATTTT. Its protein product is CASSYTEAPDTQYF.

This clone showed up just once. This chain joins TRBV5-4 and TRBJ1-1; D perhaps matches TRBD1 (5 bases). The CDR3 contains 13 residues. Germline loops: CDR1 SGHNT, CDR2 YYREEE (reference sequence). V was shortened by 2 bases and J by 8 bases, with 13 bases between the two germline ends. The CDR3 loop is CASSFIHRNEAFF. CDR3 nucleotide sequence: TGTGCCAGCAGCTTTATTCACAGGAACGAAGCTTTCTTT.

The CDR3 sequence is CASSLPGLTTGELFF. For the CDR3, the DNA is TGTGCCAGCAGCCTCCCGGGACTAACCACCGGGGAGCTGTTTTTT. V is TRBV7-2 and J is TRBJ2-2; 7 bases are shared with TRBD2. The V and J ends lost 5 bases and 4 bases, in that order; junction bases with no gene match: 7. Per the germline V gene, CDR1 is SGHTA and CDR2 is FQGNSA. This CDR3 comprises 15 residues.

A few counts support this clone. The genes are TRBV9 and TRBJ2-7, with no clear D. CDR3 length equals 14 residues. Germline CDR1 reads SGDLS; CDR2 reads YYNGEE. Trimming took 1 base from V and 0 from J, leaving 8 bases between them. The CDR3 sequence: CASSVTESSYEQYF. CDR3 in DNA: TGTGCCAGCAGCGTAACTGAAAGCTCCTACGAGCAGTACTTC.